These T cell receptor beta chains were read from a single sample in a study of blood T cell repertoires in COVID-19. The assay was immunoSEQ multiplex PCR, and TCRdb's table has in-frame clones only and misses some. The sample includes 540,000 or so clones, 85% to 90% seen only once; the top ten take 7.5% to 9%. The sequencing sample was made of peripheral blood. These TCRs come from a woman between 50 and 59 years old with COVID-19, enrolled during active disease. Each CDR3 is given with its conserved first and last residue. The order of the fields is V gene, D gene, clone size, J gene, CDR3 DNA, CDR3 protein. The D gene is left open where the match is weak. Part of the rows lack a size; the others show once, few, many or a class for expanded clones.

TRBV9	TRBD2	-	TRBJ2-7	TGTGCCAGCAGCGTAGGCGGGGGGGCCGGCGAGCAGTACTTC	CASSVGGGAGEQYF
TRBV29-1	-	-	TRBJ2-7	TGCAGCGTGACGGTCGGGGGCTACGAGCAGTACTTC	CSVTVGGYEQYF
TRBV28	-	-	TRBJ1-4	TGTGCCAGCAGTTTGGGCAGGGTAGGGGAAAAACTGTTTTTT	CASSLGRVGEKLFF
TRBV6-5	-	-	TRBJ2-1	TGTGCCAGCAGTTACGAAGGGGGCTCCTACAATGAGCAGTTCTTC	CASSYEGGSYNEQFF
TRBV9	-	-	TRBJ1-2	TGTGCCAGCAGCGTAGGGACAGCTCGCTATGGCTACACCTTC	CASSVGTARYGYTF
TRBV10-1	TRBD2	-	TRBJ2-7	TGCGCCAGCAGTGAAAGCCTAGCGGGGGGACAGTACTTC	CASSESLAGGQYF
TRBV6-5	-	-	TRBJ1-1	TGTGCCAGCAGTTTACAGGGAGAGGTCACTGAAGCTTTCTTT	CASSLQGEVTEAFF
TRBV7-2	TRBD1	-	TRBJ1-1	TGTGCCAGCAGCCAATTTAGGGGGGGTCAGCAGGGGGCAACTTTCTTT	CASSQFRGGQQGATFF
TRBV4-1	-	-	TRBJ1-2	TGCGCCAGCAGCCAGACGGGGGGCCCTACCTATGGCTACACCTTC	CASSQTGGPTYGYTF
TRBV28	-	-	TRBJ1-2	TGTGCCAGCAGTTTTCGGACGGGGAGGGGAGAGTACGATGGCTACACCTTC	CASSFRTGRGEYDGYTF
TRBV5-1	-	-	TRBJ2-6	TGCGCCAGCAGACCGGACAGCTCTGGGGCCAACGTCCTGACTTTC	CASRPDSSGANVLTF
TRBV5-5	TRBD1	few	TRBJ2-7	TGTGCCAGCAGCCGGACAGGGGTCGAGCAGTACTTC	CASSRTGVEQYF
TRBV6-5	TRBD1	-	TRBJ1-1	TGTGCCAGCAGTTACTCGCAGGACAGGGGGTACACTGAAGCTTTCTTT	CASSYSQDRGYTEAFF
TRBV10-3	-	-	TRBJ1-2	TGTGCCACCCGAACACCCACAGGATTCTATGGCTACACCTTC	CATRTPTGFYGYTF
TRBV4-1	-	-	TRBJ2-4	TGCGCCAGCAGCCAAGAGGGGGGTAGGAGAACTCAGTACTTC	CASSQEGGRRTQYF
TRBV7-2	TRBD1	once	TRBJ1-2	TGTGCCAGCAGCCCGATCCGGACAGGCTATTATGGCTACACCTTC	CASSPIRTGYYGYTF
TRBV5-6	TRBD1	-	TRBJ1-5	TGTGCCAGCAGCTTCGGACAGGGGGCTAGGCCCCAGCATTTT	CASSFGQGARPQHF
TRBV5-1	TRBD1	once	TRBJ1-2	TGCGCCAGCAGCTTGGGAGGGACAGGGGATGAAGGCTACACCTTC	CASSLGGTGDEGYTF
TRBV30	-	-	TRBJ1-3	TGTGCCTGCCCAATGGGCCCGTCTGGAAACACCATATATTTT	CACPMGPSGNTIYF
TRBV4-2	TRBD2	-	TRBJ2-1	TGTGCCAGCAGCCGACTAGCGGGGACCTACAATGAGCAGTTCTTC	CASSRLAGTYNEQFF
TRBV29-1	TRBD2	once	TRBJ2-7	TGCAGCGTCGGGGGGAGGGTTTACGAGCAGTACTTC	CSVGGRVYEQYF
TRBV2	TRBD1	-	TRBJ2-3	TGTGCCAGCAGTGGACAGGGGCTAGGCACAGATACGCAGTATTTT	CASSGQGLGTDTQYF
TRBV6-6	-	-	TRBJ2-7	TGTGCCAGCAGTTCCTCCAGGCAGGGGGGCAAGGACGAGCAGTACTTC	CASSSSRQGGKDEQYF
TRBV30	-	-	TRBJ2-7	TGTGCCGCTCATCGAGGGCTGGAGCAGTACTTC	CAAHRGLEQYF
TRBV20-1	-	-	TRBJ1-2	TGCAGTGCTAGTTTGGGGAGGTATTATGGCTACACCTTC	CSASLGRYYGYTF
TRBV6-5	-	-	TRBJ2-1	TGTGCCGGGACTCCGACGGTAAACAATGAGCAGTTCTTC	CAGTPTVNNEQFF
TRBV6-5	TRBD2	-	TRBJ2-3	TGTGCCAGCAGTTTAAGACTAGCGGCTAGCACAGATACGCAGTATTTT	CASSLRLAASTDTQYF
TRBV5-1	TRBD1	-	TRBJ1-1	TGCGCCAGCAGCTTCGACAGGGTTGGCACTGAAGCTTTCTTT	CASSFDRVGTEAFF
TRBV5-1	TRBD1	-	TRBJ1-1	TGCGCCAGCAGGTCGACCCGACAGGGGAGGAGCACTGAAGCTTTCTTT	CASRSTRQGRSTEAFF
TRBV7-6	TRBD2	-	TRBJ2-1	TGTGCCAGCAGCTTAGGTCTAGCGGACAATGAGCAGTTCTTC	CASSLGLADNEQFF
TRBV5-4	-	-	TRBJ2-7	TGTGCCAGCAGCTTAGACAGTTATTACGAGCAGTACTTC	CASSLDSYYEQYF
TRBV7-8	TRBD1	-	TRBJ2-7	TGTGCCAGCAGCATCGGTACAGGGGTGGGAGCCTACGAGCAGTACTTC	CASSIGTGVGAYEQYF
TRBV12-3/TRBV12-4	-	-	TRBJ1-2	TGTGCCAGCAGTATGGACAGTCCCTATGGCTACACCTTC	CASSMDSPYGYTF
TRBV6-1	TRBD1	-	TRBJ1-1	TGTGCCAGCAGTGAAACGAACAGGGGGTTTGAAGCTTTCTTT	CASSETNRGFEAFF
TRBV3-1/TRBV3-2	TRBD2	once	TRBJ2-3	TGTGCCAGCAGCCATAGCGCGGGGGGCCTAACAGATACGCAGTATTTT	CASSHSAGGLTDTQYF
TRBV11-3	-	-	TRBJ1-1	TGTGCCAGCAGCTTACAGGGAAGAACTGAAGCTTTCTTT	CASSLQGRTEAFF